Here is one T cell receptor beta chain with its context. The sample belongs to a study of Graves' ophthalmopathy and Graves' hyperthyroidism. Using RNA transcripts, the TCR beta CDR3 regions were amplified. RT-PCR with HTBI primers came first, then second-round multiplex PCR. TCRdb re-called the multiplex PCR reads through MiXCR, storing one row per CDR3 protein. The sample carries under 800,000 distinct CDR3 sequences, 20% to 25% recorded once. Input material: peripheral blood. The TCR was taken from a woman between 18 and 29 years old with stable Graves' hyperthyroidism. Some clones in this sample may be carry-over from other donors' samples.

As DNA, the CDR3 is TGTGCCAGCAGTTGGACAGGGGGTCCCGGGGAGCTGTTTTTT. Protein sequence: CASSWTGGPGELFF. The gene calls are TRBV12-3 or TRBV12-4 and TRBJ2-2; 10 bases align to TRBD1. CDR3 length: 14 amino acids. J was trimmed by 6 bases and V by 4 bases; bases with no gene match: 2.